The rows below give T cell receptor beta chains drawn from one sample of a study of blood T cell repertoires in COVID-19. TCRdb's copy holds only in-frame clones and misses some; the assay was immunoSEQ multiplex PCR. Counted here are under 150,000 clones, around 85% occurring once; the ten biggest clones make up about 4.3%. The sequenced material came from peripheral blood. The receptors were gathered from a human donor in a cohort sampled during active COVID-19. Each CDR3 is given with its conserved first and last residue. Each record gives: CDR3 length, V gene, D gene, clone size, J gene, CDR3 DNA, CDR3 protein. D genes are given only for firm matches. Size is omitted from some rows. Given values are once, few, many or a class for expanded clones.

len: 11; v_gene: TRBV2; d_gene: TRBD1; abundance: .; j_gene: TRBJ1-1; CDR3nt: TGTGCCAGCACCACAGGGGGAAGAGCTTTCTTT; CDR3aa: CASTTGGRAFF
len: 14; v_gene: TRBV2; d_gene: .; abundance: .; j_gene: TRBJ1-5; CDR3nt: TGTGCCAGCAGAGGAGACAGAAACAATCAGCCCCAGCATTTT; CDR3aa: CASRGDRNNQPQHF
len: 14; v_gene: TRBV7-8; d_gene: TRBD1; abundance: .; j_gene: TRBJ1-2; CDR3nt: TGTGCCAGCAGCTCTACAGGGGGCGCATATGGCTACACCTTC; CDR3aa: CASSSTGGAYGYTF
len: 15; v_gene: TRBV3-1/TRBV3-2; d_gene: .; abundance: few; j_gene: TRBJ2-1; CDR3nt: TGTGCCAGCAGCCAAGATCACGCTAGCTTAAATGAGCAGTTCTTC; CDR3aa: CASSQDHASLNEQFF
len: 15; v_gene: TRBV7-6; d_gene: .; abundance: .; j_gene: TRBJ2-1; CDR3nt: TGTGCCAGCAGCTTAGAGGGCAGGGTTGTGTATGAGCAGTTCTTC; CDR3aa: CASSLEGRVVYEQFF
len: 14; v_gene: TRBV11-1; d_gene: .; abundance: .; j_gene: TRBJ2-2; CDR3nt: TGTGCCAGCAGCTCGCCACAGCTCACCGGGGAGCTGTTTTTT; CDR3aa: CASSSPQLTGELFF
len: 14; v_gene: TRBV5-1; d_gene: .; abundance: once; j_gene: TRBJ2-7; CDR3nt: TGCGCCAGCAGACAAAACCTAGACTCCTACGAGCAGTACTTC; CDR3aa: CASRQNLDSYEQYF
len: 18; v_gene: TRBV5-4; d_gene: .; abundance: few; j_gene: TRBJ2-7; CDR3nt: TGTGCCAGCAGCTTGGGAGGCCGTGGTGGGACTCCGACCTACGAGCAGTACTTC; CDR3aa: CASSLGGRGGTPTYEQYF
len: 17; v_gene: TRBV4-3; d_gene: TRBD2; abundance: .; j_gene: TRBJ2-3; CDR3nt: TGCGCCAGCAGCCAAGGAAAAGCGGGAGGAATCCCCGATACGCAGTATTTT; CDR3aa: CASSQGKAGGIPDTQYF
len: 14; v_gene: TRBV2; d_gene: TRBD1; abundance: .; j_gene: TRBJ1-5; CDR3nt: TGTGCCAGCAGATTGGACAGGGGGAATCAGCCCCAGCATTTT; CDR3aa: CASRLDRGNQPQHF
len: 18; v_gene: TRBV18; d_gene: .; abundance: .; j_gene: TRBJ2-3; CDR3nt: TGTGCCAGCTCACCACGACAACAGGGAAGAGCAACGAGAGATACGCAGTATTTT; CDR3aa: CASSPRQQGRATRDTQYF
len: 15; v_gene: TRBV6-4; d_gene: TRBD2; abundance: .; j_gene: TRBJ2-2; CDR3nt: TGTGCCAGCAGTGATTCTAGCGGGACCACCGGGGAGCTGTTTTTT; CDR3aa: CASSDSSGTTGELFF
len: 15; v_gene: TRBV19; d_gene: .; abundance: .; j_gene: TRBJ1-5; CDR3nt: TGTGCCAGTTTTCCGGACAGCGATAGCAATCAGCCCCAGCATTTT; CDR3aa: CASFPDSDSNQPQHF
len: 13; v_gene: TRBV5-1; d_gene: .; abundance: .; j_gene: TRBJ2-5; CDR3nt: TGCGCCAGCAGCGTAAATAGCGAGAGAGGCCAGTACTTC; CDR3aa: CASSVNSERGQYF
len: 12; v_gene: TRBV30; d_gene: .; abundance: once; j_gene: TRBJ1-1; CDR3nt: TGTGCCGGCCGGGGACTTAACACTGAAGCTTTCTTT; CDR3aa: CAGRGLNTEAFF
len: 14; v_gene: TRBV5-4; d_gene: TRBD1; abundance: many; j_gene: TRBJ1-2; CDR3nt: TGTGCCAGCAGCAGACCAGGACAGGGTGAGGGCTACACCTTC; CDR3aa: CASSRPGQGEGYTF
len: 15; v_gene: TRBV5-1; d_gene: .; abundance: .; j_gene: TRBJ1-2; CDR3nt: TGCGCCAGCAGGCCGAATGCAGACTCTAGTGGTGGCTACACCTTC; CDR3aa: CASRPNADSSGGYTF
len: 14; v_gene: TRBV6-6; d_gene: TRBD1; abundance: .; j_gene: TRBJ1-5; CDR3nt: TGTGCCAGCAGGGGACAGGTAGCCAATCAGCCCCAGCATTTT; CDR3aa: CASRGQVANQPQHF
len: 16; v_gene: TRBV5-4; d_gene: TRBD2; abundance: few; j_gene: TRBJ2-2; CDR3nt: TGTGCCAGCAGCCCAGGCGGCCTAGCGGGCACCGGGGAGCTGTTTTTT; CDR3aa: CASSPGGLAGTGELFF
len: 15; v_gene: TRBV29-1; d_gene: .; abundance: .; j_gene: TRBJ1-2; CDR3nt: TGCAGCGTTGAAGAAGGGGGTCCAGGATACTATGGCTACACCTTC; CDR3aa: CSVEEGGPGYYGYTF
len: 16; v_gene: TRBV24-1; d_gene: TRBD2; abundance: once; j_gene: TRBJ2-1; CDR3nt: TGTGCCACCAGTGATTCCGGGACTAGCGTTAACAATGAGCAGTTCTTC; CDR3aa: CATSDSGTSVNNEQFF
len: 15; v_gene: TRBV5-1; d_gene: TRBD1; abundance: once; j_gene: TRBJ1-5; CDR3nt: TGCGCCAGCAGCTTGGGGGACAGCAGCAATCAGCCCCAGCATTTT; CDR3aa: CASSLGDSSNQPQHF
len: 13; v_gene: TRBV24-1; d_gene: .; abundance: .; j_gene: TRBJ1-1; CDR3nt: TGTGCCACCAGTGATGCGGGCGAAACTGAAGCTTTCTTT; CDR3aa: CATSDAGETEAFF
len: 13; v_gene: TRBV2; d_gene: .; abundance: .; j_gene: TRBJ1-2; CDR3nt: TGTGCCAGCAGGGCCCGGGTCTTAGATGGCTACACCTTC; CDR3aa: CASRARVLDGYTF
len: 15; v_gene: TRBV7-9; d_gene: TRBD1; abundance: .; j_gene: TRBJ2-3; CDR3nt: TGTGCCAGCAGCTTATCGGGACAGGGGGCAGATACGCAGTATTTT; CDR3aa: CASSLSGQGADTQYF
len: 17; v_gene: TRBV1; d_gene: .; abundance: .; j_gene: TRBJ2-3; CDR3nt: TGCACCAGCAGCTCTGGGACTAGCGGGAGAGCGACAGATACGCAGTATTTT; CDR3aa: CTSSSGTSGRATDTQYF
len: 13; v_gene: TRBV7-9; d_gene: .; abundance: .; j_gene: TRBJ1-1; CDR3nt: TGTGCCAGCAGCTTGACTGAAGGGGCTGAAGCTTTCTTT; CDR3aa: CASSLTEGAEAFF
len: 14; v_gene: TRBV27; d_gene: .; abundance: .; j_gene: TRBJ1-1; CDR3nt: TGTGCCAGCAGTTTATACGGAGTCGGCACTGAAGCTTTCTTT; CDR3aa: CASSLYGVGTEAFF
len: 15; v_gene: TRBV4-1; d_gene: .; abundance: .; j_gene: TRBJ1-2; CDR3nt: TGCGCCAGCAGCCAAGACGGGGGGGGAGGCTATGGCTACACCTTC; CDR3aa: CASSQDGGGGYGYTF
len: 15; v_gene: TRBV3-1/TRBV3-2; d_gene: .; abundance: few; j_gene: TRBJ1-2; CDR3nt: TGTGCCAGCAGCCCGCGGGGGCGGGAACAATATGGCTACACCTTC; CDR3aa: CASSPRGREQYGYTF
len: 12; v_gene: TRBV30; d_gene: .; abundance: .; j_gene: TRBJ1-1; CDR3nt: TGTGCCTGGAGTCAAGGGGACGGGGGAGCTTTCTTT; CDR3aa: CAWSQGDGGAFF
len: 12; v_gene: TRBV25-1; d_gene: .; abundance: .; j_gene: TRBJ1-1; CDR3nt: TGTGCCAGCAGTGAATCCTTTACTGAAGCTTTCTTT; CDR3aa: CASSESFTEAFF
len: 18; v_gene: TRBV11-2; d_gene: TRBD2; abundance: .; j_gene: TRBJ2-5; CDR3nt: TGTGCCAGCAGCTCATTAAGTCGAAAGCGGGGGGATGAGAAGACCCAGTACTTC; CDR3aa: CASSSLSRKRGDEKTQYF
len: 16; v_gene: TRBV3-1/TRBV3-2; d_gene: TRBD1; abundance: .; j_gene: TRBJ1-2; CDR3nt: TGTGCCAGCAGCTACAATAATCCGAGGAACAGGGGAGGCCACACCTTC; CDR3aa: CASSYNNPRNRGGHTF
len: 17; v_gene: TRBV6-2/TRBV6-3; d_gene: .; abundance: .; j_gene: TRBJ2-1; CDR3nt: TGTGCCAGCAGTTACGGGGCGGGACTCAGCCTCTACAATGAGCAGTTCTTC; CDR3aa: CASSYGAGLSLYNEQFF
len: 15; v_gene: TRBV14; d_gene: TRBD2; abundance: few; j_gene: TRBJ2-2; CDR3nt: TGTGCCAGCAGCCTAAGCGGGAGGGACACCGGGGAGCTGTTTTTT; CDR3aa: CASSLSGRDTGELFF
len: 17; v_gene: TRBV6-6; d_gene: .; abundance: few; j_gene: TRBJ1-6; CDR3nt: TGTGCCAGCAGTCGGGAGGGGGGGCGCGGGCTTTATTCACCCCTCCACTTT; CDR3aa: CASSREGGRGLYSPLHF
len: 17; v_gene: TRBV5-4; d_gene: TRBD2; abundance: .; j_gene: TRBJ2-5; CDR3nt: TGTGCCAGCAGCTCTGCGGGGCTAGCGGGGGAGAGGGAGACCCAGTACTTC; CDR3aa: CASSSAGLAGERETQYF
len: 15; v_gene: TRBV7-8; d_gene: TRBD1; abundance: few; j_gene: TRBJ1-6; CDR3nt: TGTGCCAGCAGCTTAGTACGGACAGGGGATTCACCCCTCCACTTT; CDR3aa: CASSLVRTGDSPLHF
len: 15; v_gene: TRBV5-6; d_gene: TRBD1; abundance: .; j_gene: TRBJ2-1; CDR3nt: TGTGCCAGCAGCCCCGGGACAGGGGGCCGTCGGGAGCAGTTCTTC; CDR3aa: CASSPGTGGRREQFF
len: 13; v_gene: TRBV19; d_gene: TRBD1; abundance: .; j_gene: TRBJ2-1; CDR3nt: TGTGCCAGTAGGAGGACAGGCGCTCATGAGCAGTTCTTC; CDR3aa: CASRRTGAHEQFF
len: 14; v_gene: TRBV19; d_gene: .; abundance: .; j_gene: TRBJ2-4; CDR3nt: TGTGCCAGTAGTCCTGTACTAGCCAAAAACATTCAGTACTTC; CDR3aa: CASSPVLAKNIQYF
len: 11; v_gene: TRBV12-3/TRBV12-4; d_gene: .; abundance: .; j_gene: TRBJ2-3; CDR3nt: TGTGCCAGCAGACAAACAGATACGCAGTATTTT; CDR3aa: CASRQTDTQYF
len: 15; v_gene: TRBV19; d_gene: .; abundance: .; j_gene: TRBJ2-1; CDR3nt: TGTGCCAGTAGTCCCCGAGACAGCTCCTACAATGAGCAGTTCTTC; CDR3aa: CASSPRDSSYNEQFF
len: 14; v_gene: TRBV21-1; d_gene: .; abundance: .; j_gene: TRBJ1-2; CDR3nt: TGTGCCAGCAGCCCACACAGGGGTGGGCATGGCTACACCTTC; CDR3aa: CASSPHRGGHGYTF
len: 16; v_gene: TRBV5-1; d_gene: .; abundance: .; j_gene: TRBJ1-1; CDR3nt: TGCGCCAGCAGCTTGGAGTCGTTCAGGATGAACACTGAAGCTTTCTTT; CDR3aa: CASSLESFRMNTEAFF
len: 14; v_gene: TRBV18; d_gene: .; abundance: .; j_gene: TRBJ1-5; CDR3nt: TGTGCCAGCTCACGGACAATTAGCAATCAGCCCCAGCATTTT; CDR3aa: CASSRTISNQPQHF